The entry that follows covers one TCR beta chain sequence. Its target is not known. The entry originates in a study of cytomegalovirus exposure and HLA in healthy donors. Findings and limits, study-wide: It was confirmed in vitro that a few of the CMV-associated chains were specific for CMV antigens.

Generated by immunoSEQ multiplex PCR, the TCRdb table keeps only in-frame clones and is missing some. The data contain about 65,000 clones, 85% to 95% of them seen just once; the ten biggest clones take up about 4.4%. CDR1 and CDR2 from the germline V gene are SGHDT and YYEEEE. Trimming took 1 base from V and 7 from J; bases not matched to a gene: 7. The CDR3 loop spans 15 amino acids. The clonotype was recovered from a young man in good health and CMV-seropositive. Sequencing input: PBMCs. The chain combines TRBV5-6 with TRBJ2-1, with 8 bases identical to TRBD1. The CDR3 region has the DNA TGTGCCAGCAGCTTGATCCGGGACAGGCCTAATGAGCAGTTCTTC. This gives the protein CASSLIRDRPNEQFF.